Presented here are 25 T cell receptor beta chains from one specimen sequenced in a study of T cells after yellow fever vaccination. In TCRdb, the 5' RACE reads were re-called with MiXCR into one record per CDR3 protein. The sample has almost 600,000 distinct CDR3 sequences, 13% seen once; the top ten hold more than 13%. The sequencing used PBMCs, collected on the day of the yellow fever booster vaccination. These receptors were taken from a man aged 30-40 years who received the YFV17D yellow fever vaccine.

This clonotype came up a few times. This chain uses TRBV29-1 with TRBJ2-1; no reliable D call. The germline CDR1 and CDR2 sequences are SQVTM and ANQGSEA. Trimming removed 7 bases from V and 0 bases from J, with 10 bases in between. The CDR3 is made up of 13 amino acids. The CDR3 spells CSGKAFSYNEQFF. The CDR3 region has the DNA TGCAGCGGGAAAGCGTTCTCCTACAATGAGCAGTTCTTC.

This clonotype appeared a few times. The chain employs TRBV28 and TRBJ2-6; 7 bases match TRBD1. The germline CDR1 and CDR2 sequences are MDHEN and SYDVKM. V was clipped by 11 bases and J by 0 bases; unmatched bases: 1. The CDR3 contains 13 residues. Here the CDR3 reads CAAGGSGANVLTF. CDR3 coding DNA: TGTGCCGCAGGGGGCTCTGGGGCCAACGTCCTGACTTTC. Drawing the rest from reference TRBV28 and TRBJ2-6, the complete variable domain is DVKVTQSSRYLVKRTGEKVFLECVQDMDHENMFWYRQDPGLGLRLIYFSYDVKMKEKGDIPEGYSVSREKKERFSLILESASTNQTSMYLCAAGGSGANVLTFGAGSRLTVL.

V is TRBV5-1 and J is TRBJ2-7, with a weak D call TRBD2 (5 bases). The V end was cut by 6 bases, the J end by 6 bases, with 19 bases between. Germline lookup yields CDR1 SGHRS and CDR2 YFSETQ. The CDR3 has 14 amino acids. CDR3 DNA sequence: TGCGCCAGCACCACGGAGCCCCTCGGAGGCGAGCAGTACTTC. This codes for CASTTEPLGGEQYF.

This clonotype was observed a handful of times. V and J are TRBV28 and TRBJ2-7; 8 nucleotides align to TRBD2. The germline CDR1 and CDR2 sequences are MDHEN and SYDVKM. Unmatched junction bases numbered 8, after V lost 6 bases and J lost 4 bases. CDR3 length: 14 amino acids. The CDR3: CASSPSAGGYEQYF. In DNA form, the CDR3 reads TGTGCCAGCAGCCCGTCTGCGGGAGGTTACGAGCAGTACTTC.

This clonotype showed up just a few times. The V gene is TRBV5-5, the J gene TRBJ2-2; 11 nucleotides line up with TRBD2. CDR1 SGHKS and CDR2 YYEKEE come from the germline V gene (reference sequence). V shed 5 bases, J shed 3 bases, and the junction held 6 bases outside the gene matches. This CDR3 has 16 residues. The CDR3, as DNA: TGTGCCAGCAGGCGCCCGGGACTAGCGGACACCGGGGAGCTGTTTTTT. This translates into CASRRPGLADTGELFF.

This clonotype was seen only a few times. The V and J genes are TRBV7-2 and TRBJ1-2; 9 bases line up with TRBD1. The CDR3 runs to 14 residues. Unmatched junction bases numbered 1, after V lost 1 base and J lost 4 bases. Germline loops: CDR1 SGHTA, CDR2 FQGNSA. This CDR3 is CASSLGGQGYGYTF. In DNA, the CDR3 is TGTGCCAGCAGCTTAGGGGGACAGGGCTATGGCTACACCTTC.

A few counts support this clonotype. The rearrangement uses TRBV15 and TRBJ2-5, with a possible D match to TRBD2 (5 bases). The CDR3 extends over 14 amino acids. Trimming removed 5 bases at V and 0 bases at J, with 10 bases between. Germline lookup yields CDR1 LNHNV and CDR2 YYDKDF (reference sequence). The CDR3 spells CATSPLRDQETQYF. The CDR3 DNA reads TGTGCCACCAGCCCCCTGAGGGACCAAGAGACCCAGTACTTC.

The chain joins TRBV7-9 to TRBJ2-3; 8 bases are a match to TRBD1. This CDR3 comprises 15 residues. Germline CDR1 is SEHNR and CDR2 is FQNEAQ (reference sequence). The junction had 8 bases not matched to a gene; V was cut back by 5 bases and J by 4 bases. The CDR3: CASSKAGGSADTQYF. DNA of the CDR3: TGTGCCAGCAGCAAGGCAGGGGGCAGTGCAGATACGCAGTATTTT.

A few counts support this clonotype. The CDR3 DNA reads TGTGCCAGGTCGACAGGAAGTAATTCACCCCTCCACTTT. Its translation is CARSTGSNSPLHF. The chain recombines TRBV2 with TRBJ1-6, with TRBD1 as a possible D gene (6 bases). The V end was cut by 9 bases, the J end by 6 bases, with 12 bases between. Germline V CDR1 and CDR2: SNHLY, FYNNEI. CDR3 length: 13 amino acids. The whole variable domain, filled in from reference TRBV2 and TRBJ1-6, reads EPEVTQTPSHQVTQMGQEVILRCVPISNHLYFYWYRQILGQKVEFLVSFYNNEISEKSEIFDDQFSVERPDGSNFTLKIRSTKLEDSAMYFCARSTGSNSPLHFGNGTRLTVT.

This clonotype occurred a few times. The V gene is TRBV7-2, the J gene TRBJ2-5, with D possibly TRBD1 on 6 matching bases. Germline lookup yields CDR1 SGHTA and CDR2 FQGNSA. The V and J ends lost 5 bases and 10 bases respectively, with 11 bases between them. This CDR3 region has 11 residues. The CDR3 nucleotides read TGTGCCAGCAGCCTCCTCAGGGGCCAGTACTTC. This translates into CASSLLRGQYF.

The chain is built from TRBV9 and TRBJ2-2; no definite D call. CDR3 length equals 14 residues. CDR1 SGDLS and CDR2 YYNGEE come from the germline V gene. V dropped 0 bases and J dropped 4 bases, with 7 bases sitting between them. CDR3 amino acids: CASSVVEVTGELFF. CDR3 nucleotides: TGTGCCAGCAGCGTAGTAGAGGTCACCGGGGAGCTGTTTTTT. The full variable domain, its missing parts supplied by reference TRBV9 and TRBJ2-2, is DSGVTQTPKHLITATGQRVTLRCSPRSGDLSVYWYQQSLDQGLQFLIQYYNGEERAKGNILERFSAQQFPDLHSELNLSSLELGDSALYFCASSVVEVTGELFFGEGSRLTVL.

In this sample, this clonotype turned up a few times. The chain has TRBV30 and TRBJ2-5; TRBD2 matches at 10 bases. The CDR3 consists of 20 residues. V lost 1 base to trimming and J lost 4 bases; unmatched junction nucleotides: 21. Germline CDR1 reads GTSNPN; CDR2 reads SVGIG (reference sequence). CDR3 nucleotide sequence: TGTGCCTGGAGTGGAGAGGGGAGGATGTCCGCAGCGGGAGGGTTAGAGACCCAGTACTTC. This codes for CAWSGEGRMSAAGGLETQYF.

This sequence joins TRBV20-1 and TRBJ1-5, with a tentative D call TRBD1 (6 bases). CDR1 and CDR2 (germline): DFQATT, SNEGSKA (reference sequence). Trimming removed 7 bases from V and 6 bases from J, with 13 bases in between. The CDR3 runs to 12 residues. CDR3 in amino acids: CSGGQGSQPQHF. The CDR3 DNA is TGCAGTGGCGGGCAGGGGAGTCAGCCCCAGCATTTT.

Notes on this clonotype: Since a much larger clone is just one base distant, this may be a read error. This sequence joins TRBV5-1 and TRBJ2-1, with D unclear. The CDR3 is 14 amino acids. Germline CDR1 and CDR2: SGHRS and YFSETQ. The germline V and J ends were trimmed by 2 bases and 0 bases, with 6 bases remaining between them. The CDR3 is CASSFEVSYNEQFF. As DNA, the CDR3 is TGCGCCAGCAGCTTTGAGGTCTCCTACAATGAGCAGTTCTTC.

V is TRBV4-1 and J is TRBJ2-3; the D gene is possibly TRBD2 (7 bases). The germline V gene encodes CDR1 MGHRA and CDR2 YSYEKL. The CDR3 extends over 17 amino acids. The V end lost 0 bases, the J end lost 6 bases, and 19 bases lay between the germline ends. CDR3 amino acids: CASSQDHLAGAIDTQYF. DNA for the CDR3: TGCGCCAGCAGCCAAGATCATTTGGCGGGGGCCATTGATACGCAGTATTTT.

The chain links TRBV12-3 or TRBV12-4 to TRBJ2-7; TRBD2 agrees at 7 bases. CDR3 size: 14 residues. Trimming removed 7 bases from V and 3 bases from J; junction bases left unmatched: 9. For the CDR3, the DNA is TGTGCCAGCAACTGGGGCGGGAGTGTCTACGAGCAGTACTTC. Translation gives CASNWGGSVYEQYF.

This clonotype was seen only a few times. The chain combines TRBV24-1 with TRBJ1-1; D may be TRBD1 (6 bases). V shed 6 bases and J shed 4 bases, with 17 bases lying between them. CDR3 length: 15 residues. Germline CDR1 reads KGHDR; CDR2 reads SFDVKD. The CDR3 region has the DNA TGTGCCACCAGTCCCACGGCAGGGGCGGGCACTGAAGCTTTCTTT. Its translation is CATSPTAGAGTEAFF.

This clonotype occurred a few times. The rearrangement uses TRBV5-1 and TRBJ2-5, with 10 bases matching TRBD2. Losses at the gene ends were 1 base for V and 4 bases for J; bases not matched to a gene: 19. Germline CDR1 and CDR2: SGHRS and YFSETQ. The CDR3 length is 20 residues. The CDR3 protein is CASSLTSGTTTSSFTETQYF. Here the CDR3 DNA reads TGCGCCAGCAGCTTGACTAGCGGGACGACGACAAGCAGTTTTACAGAGACCCAGTACTTC.

Many counts were recorded for this clonotype. J is TRBJ2-2 and V is TRBV28; the D is unclear. CDR1 and CDR2 from the germline V gene are MDHEN and SYDVKM. The length of the CDR3 is 15 residues. V gave up 4 bases and J gave up 0 bases, with 9 bases separating them. The CDR3 nucleotides read TGTGCCAGCAGTTCCCCCGGTGCGAACACCGGGGAGCTGTTTTTT. This gives the protein CASSSPGANTGELFF.

This rearrangement joins TRBV7-6 to TRBJ2-7, with 8 bases fitting TRBD2. Germline V gene data show CDR1 as SGHVS and CDR2 as FNYEAQ. V lost 1 base to trimming and J lost 7 bases; unmatched junction nucleotides: 12. CDR3 length: 16 amino acids. The CDR3, as DNA: TGTGCCAGCAGCTTAGGAGGATCGGGAGGGCCGAGGGAGCAGTACTTC. This sequence encodes CASSLGGSGGPREQYF.

V gene TRBV5-1 combines with J gene TRBJ2-5; D unclear. Germline-derived CDR1 and CDR2 are SGHRS and YFSETQ. Trimming stripped 5 bases from V and 5 bases from J, with 10 bases between. This CDR3 is built from 12 residues. The CDR3 is CASRDLSETQYF. CDR3 coding DNA: TGCGCCAGCAGGGATCTTTCCGAGACCCAGTACTTC.

This clonotype was seen more than once but under ten times. The rearrangement uses TRBV9 and TRBJ2-4; no clear D gene. V gave up 3 bases and J gave up 8 bases, with 15 bases separating them. This CDR3 spans 14 amino acids. Germline V gene data show CDR1 as SGDLS and CDR2 as YYNGEE. The CDR3 loop is CASSGTGHWDIQYF. CDR3 nucleotides: TGTGCCAGCAGCGGAACCGGGCACTGGGACATTCAGTACTTC.

This clonotype was observed a handful of times. The V gene is TRBV7-4, the J gene TRBJ1-1; D unresolved. Germline loops: CDR1 SGHVT, CDR2 SQSDAQ. V lost 1 base and J 10 bases, leaving 10 bases between the germline ends. The CDR3 covers 12 residues. CDR3 residues: CASSLVGKGAFF. The CDR3 DNA sequence: TGTGCCAGCAGCTTAGTGGGGAAAGGAGCTTTCTTT. Together with reference TRBV7-4 and TRBJ1-1, the CDR3 gives the full variable domain: GAGVSQSPRYKVAKRGRDVALRCDSISGHVTLYWYRQTLGQGSEVLTYSQSDAQRDKSGRPSGRFSAERPERSVSTLKIQRTEQGDSAVYLCASSLVGKGAFFGQGTRLTVV.

The V and J genes are TRBV7-2 and TRBJ2-1; TRBD2 might be the D (6 bases). The CDR3 is 14 amino acids. The germline CDR1 and CDR2 sequences are SGHTA and FQGNSA. Trimming shortened V by 5 bases and J by 7 bases, and 15 bases separated the two germline ends. The CDR3 protein is CASSQAAGDNEQFF. The CDR3 DNA is TGTGCCAGCAGCCAAGCAGCGGGCGATAATGAGCAGTTCTTC.

The table lists this clonotype with a few counts. CDR3 loop: CAWSYQGRGQPQHF. In DNA, the CDR3 is TGTGCCTGGAGTTACCAGGGGCGGGGGCAGCCCCAGCATTTT. The genes are TRBV30 and TRBJ1-5, with a weak D call TRBD1 (6 bases). CDR3 length equals 14 residues. V gave up 2 bases and J gave up 7 bases, with 15 bases separating them. Germline values: CDR1 GTSNPN, CDR2 SVGIG (reference sequence).